The rows below give T cell receptor beta chains drawn from one sample of a study of tumor-infiltrating lymphocytes in localized non-small cell lung cancer. TCRdb's table, derived via immunoSEQ multiplex PCR, lists solely in-frame clones and lacks some. The sample consists of more than 20,000 clones, 73% of them appearing once. Sequencing was performed on lung tumor tissue. The receptors shown here come from a human donor with non-small cell lung cancer. Each CDR3 is given with its conserved first and last residue. Fields, in order: CDR3 protein, CDR3 DNA, J gene, CDR3 length, D gene, V gene, clone size. D genes are given only for firm matches. The size entry is marked missing in some rows and otherwise reads once, few, many or a size class.

CDR3: CASSQVIASGGAIPHTGELFF; DNA: TGTGCCAGCAGCCAAGTTATCGCTAGCGGGGGGGCGATTCCCCACACCGGGGAGCTGTTTTTT; J: TRBJ2-2; length: 21; D: TRBD2; V: TRBV4-2; size: -
CDR3: CASRTGRGGWDTQYF; DNA: TGTGCCAGTAGAACGGGCCGGGGGGGCTGGGATACGCAGTATTTT; J: TRBJ2-3; length: 15; D: TRBD2; V: TRBV19; size: -
CDR3: CASGLASQAQPQHF; DNA: TGTGCTAGTGGTTTGGCCTCCCAGGCTCAGCCCCAGCATTTT; J: TRBJ1-5; length: 14; D: -; V: TRBV12-5; size: -
CDR3: CASSSPSPRTGELFF; DNA: TGTGCCAGCAGCTCTCCCTCCCCAAGGACCGGGGAGCTGTTTTTT; J: TRBJ2-2; length: 15; D: -; V: TRBV9; size: -
CDR3: CASSLGPRGGADTQYF; DNA: TGTGCCAGCAGCTTAGGCCCCAGGGGCGGCGCAGATACGCAGTATTTT; J: TRBJ2-3; length: 16; D: -; V: TRBV7-9; size: -
CDR3: CASSLGPSGYTF; DNA: TGCGCCAGCAGCTTGGGTCCCTCTGGCTACACCTTC; J: TRBJ1-2; length: 12; D: -; V: TRBV5-1; size: -
CDR3: CASSSTGTANYGYTF; DNA: TGTGCCAGCAGTTCGACCGGGACAGCGAACTATGGCTACACCTTC; J: TRBJ1-2; length: 15; D: TRBD1; V: TRBV7-2; size: -
CDR3: CASSTRQGLNYGYTF; DNA: TGTGCCAGCAGCACCCGACAGGGACTTAACTATGGCTACACCTTC; J: TRBJ1-2; length: 15; D: TRBD1; V: TRBV7-2; size: once
CDR3: CASSPLPGGSYEQYF; DNA: TGTGCCAGCAGCCCCCTGCCGGGTGGTTCCTACGAGCAGTACTTC; J: TRBJ2-7; length: 15; D: -; V: TRBV7-2; size: -
CDR3: CASSLAGGTNEKLFF; DNA: TGTGCCAGCAGCTTAGCGGGGGGAACTAATGAAAAACTGTTTTTT; J: TRBJ1-4; length: 15; D: -; V: TRBV7-6; size: -
CDR3: CASSSAGQGKYGTQYF; DNA: TGCGCCAGCAGCTCGGCGGGACAGGGAAAATATGGGACCCAGTACTTC; J: TRBJ2-5; length: 16; D: TRBD1; V: TRBV5-1; size: -
CDR3: CASSQAGPLDTQYF; DNA: TGCGCCAGCAGCCAAGCCGGTCCCCTAGATACGCAGTATTTT; J: TRBJ2-3; length: 14; D: -; V: TRBV4-1; size: -
CDR3: CASSAGQGLYGYTF; DNA: TGTGCCAGCAGCGCGGGACAGGGGCTATATGGCTACACCTTC; J: TRBJ1-2; length: 14; D: TRBD1; V: TRBV7-8; size: -
CDR3: CASSSGAGANVLTF; DNA: TGCGCCAGCAGCTCAGGGGCTGGGGCCAACGTCCTGACTTTC; J: TRBJ2-6; length: 14; D: -; V: TRBV5-1; size: -
CDR3: CASSQVRDRSSNQPQHF; DNA: TGCGCCAGCAGCCAGGTCCGGGACAGGTCTAGCAATCAGCCCCAGCATTTT; J: TRBJ1-5; length: 17; D: TRBD1; V: TRBV4-1; size: -
CDR3: CASYGNTIYF; DNA: TGTGCCAGCTATGGAAACACCATATATTTT; J: TRBJ1-3; length: 10; D: -; V: TRBV2; size: once
CDR3: CASSFTGGGRYF; DNA: TGTGCCAGCAGCTTTACAGGGGGTGGGAGGTACTTC; J: TRBJ2-7; length: 12; D: TRBD1; V: TRBV7-2; size: -
CDR3: CASSPQGDSSGKLFF; DNA: TGTGCCAGCTCACCACAAGGGGACTCGTCAGGAAAACTGTTTTTT; J: TRBJ1-4; length: 15; D: -; V: TRBV18; size: -